The rows below give T cell receptor beta chains drawn from one sample of a study of blood T cell repertoires in COVID-19. Some clones are missing from TCRdb's copy, which holds only in-frame ones; the method was immunoSEQ multiplex PCR. The table lists 250,000 to 350,000 clones, roughly nine tenths of them singletons. Input material: PBMCs or T cells enriched from blood (not recorded which). These receptors were obtained from a man between 60 and 75 years old who had recovered from COVID-19. The CDR3 runs from the conserved cysteine through the conserved F or W. The order of the fields is CDR3 protein, V gene, J gene, D gene. A D gene is named only where the DNA matches it firmly.

CSVETWHAFF	TRBV29-1	TRBJ1-1	-
CASSLTGHLNTGELFF	TRBV7-3	TRBJ2-2	-
CASGTGAYEQYF	TRBV27	TRBJ2-7	TRBD1
CASSQGESGRAQFF	TRBV4-2	TRBJ2-1	TRBD2
CASSQEYAGANVLTF	TRBV4-2	TRBJ2-6	-
CASSYADRAGNTIYF	TRBV6-5	TRBJ1-3	TRBD1
CASGRTGRGNQPQHF	TRBV10-1	TRBJ1-5	TRBD1
CASSSTAVQTRKLFF	TRBV6-5	TRBJ1-4	-
CASSIWDREDRGYTF	TRBV19	TRBJ1-2	TRBD1
CASSYRGRGEQFF	TRBV5-1	TRBJ2-1	TRBD1
CAISGVRTGTHLPKDQETQYF	TRBV10-3	TRBJ2-5	-
CATSRERAGKLALWPSTDTQYF	TRBV15	TRBJ2-3	-
CASPSERGIREQFF	TRBV6-5	TRBJ2-1	-
CAPGAGNTIYF	TRBV7-9	TRBJ1-3	-
CASSFTGGQETQYF	TRBV5-1	TRBJ2-5	TRBD2
CSASGGLAGGHNEQFF	TRBV20-1	TRBJ2-1	TRBD2
CASSKMGLADTGELFF	TRBV2	TRBJ2-2	TRBD2
CASSPGQGNSPLHF	TRBV3-1/TRBV3-2	TRBJ1-6	TRBD1
CASSPRTGGETQYF	TRBV11-3	TRBJ2-5	TRBD1
CASSQTGLDIQYF	TRBV7-2	TRBJ2-4	-
CASSVGGGENTGELFF	TRBV9	TRBJ2-2	-
CASSSRGKQTEAFF	TRBV27	TRBJ1-1	TRBD1
CASSELQLNTEAFF	TRBV18	TRBJ1-1	-
CSASQDRGRRSNQPQHF	TRBV20-1	TRBJ1-5	TRBD1
CASSLGGLGTGELFF	TRBV11-3	TRBJ2-2	-
CASLRSGSYEQYF	TRBV10-2	TRBJ2-7	TRBD2
CASSFGQFYEQYF	TRBV7-2	TRBJ2-7	-
CSANLAGGRGNEQFF	TRBV29-1	TRBJ2-1	TRBD2
CASSQTGGINTEAFF	TRBV3-1/TRBV3-2	TRBJ1-1	TRBD1
CASSQWGRGFEAFF	TRBV23-1	TRBJ1-1	-
CASSLDRGSQPQHF	TRBV11-2	TRBJ1-5	-
CASSPPSGGTDTQYF	TRBV7-6	TRBJ2-3	TRBD2
CASSRGRGGNSPLHF	TRBV3-1/TRBV3-2	TRBJ1-6	-
CASRAGTSFYEQYF	TRBV6-5	TRBJ2-7	TRBD2
CASSLGGLAGSAADTQYF	TRBV11-3	TRBJ2-3	TRBD2
CASSLQGSGTQYF	TRBV11-2	TRBJ2-3	-
CASSQVFPGQRQSSGANVLTF	TRBV3-1/TRBV3-2	TRBJ2-6	-
CAFGLAGDTQYF	TRBV30	TRBJ2-3	TRBD2
CASQGLLDAPDTEAFF	TRBV5-5	TRBJ1-1	-
CASSYGVYEQYF	TRBV11-2	TRBJ2-7	-
CASSLQGLQAGNTIYF	TRBV4-1	TRBJ1-3	-
CAWSVPGQGLRGYTF	TRBV30	TRBJ1-2	TRBD1
CASSPHEFSGNTIYF	TRBV6-5	TRBJ1-3	-
CASSPNQRDTQYF	TRBV18	TRBJ2-3	-
CSVDLRRGGELFF	TRBV29-1	TRBJ2-2	-
CASSRAPYSNQPQHF	TRBV19	TRBJ1-5	-
CAWSPGQAGNTIYF	TRBV30	TRBJ1-3	TRBD1
CASSEDYDGFYEQYF	TRBV2	TRBJ2-7	-
CASSIQNRGSNQPQHF	TRBV19	TRBJ1-5	TRBD1
CASSRGSGAFF	TRBV6-5	TRBJ1-1	-
CASSPRQQDYGYTF	TRBV18	TRBJ1-2	-